The clone carrying this T cell receptor beta chain was detected only once. The same CDR3 also results from other DNA sequences found in this sample. These data are taken from a study of cytomegalovirus exposure and HLA in healthy donors. PCR was performed using 60 Vbeta and 13 Jbeta primers. Generated by immunoSEQ multiplex PCR, the TCRdb table keeps only in-frame clones and is missing some. The repertoire holds approximately 160,000 clones, 60% to 75% seen once, with 3% in the top ten. The CDR3 has 15 amino acids. The V and J ends lost 3 bases and 0 bases respectively, with 9 bases between them. Germline values: CDR1 LNHDA, CDR2 SQIVND (reference sequence).

Input material: PBMCs. This clonotype was sampled from a woman between 45 and 65 years old in good health and CMV-seropositive. The chain joins TRBV19 to TRBJ1-3; D is unclear. This CDR3 is CASSISGSSGNTIYF. In nucleotides, the CDR3 is TGTGCCAGTAGTATTTCAGGATCCTCTGGAAACACCATATATTTT.